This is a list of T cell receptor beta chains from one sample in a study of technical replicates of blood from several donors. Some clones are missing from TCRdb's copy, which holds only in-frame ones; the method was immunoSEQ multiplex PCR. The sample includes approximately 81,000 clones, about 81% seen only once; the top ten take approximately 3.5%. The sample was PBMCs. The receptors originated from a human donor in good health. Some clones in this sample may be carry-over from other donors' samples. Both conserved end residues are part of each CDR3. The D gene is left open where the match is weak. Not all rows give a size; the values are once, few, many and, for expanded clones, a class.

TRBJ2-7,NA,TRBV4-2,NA,CASSPSETYEQYF,TGTGCCAGCAGCCCGTCGGAGACCTACGAGCAGTACTTC
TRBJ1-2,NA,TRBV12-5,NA,CASGGGLGYGYTF,TGTGCTAGTGGCGGGGGACTGGGCTATGGCTACACCTTC
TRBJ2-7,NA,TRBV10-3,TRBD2,CAISESIVSSGAIYEQYF,TGTGCCATCAGTGAGTCGATCGTGTCTAGCGGGGCCATCTACGAGCAGTACTTC
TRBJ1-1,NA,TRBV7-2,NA,CASSFKGGGDTEAFF,TGTGCCAGCAGCTTTAAGGGCGGCGGGGACACTGAAGCTTTCTTT
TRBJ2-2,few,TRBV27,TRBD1,CASSLYGQGANTGELFF,TGTGCCAGCAGTTTATACGGACAGGGGGCGAACACCGGGGAGCTGTTTTTT
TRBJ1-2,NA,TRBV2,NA,CASSPRRLGEVAGYTF,TGTGCCAGCAGCCCCAGACGGCTCGGGGAAGTAGCTGGCTACACCTTC
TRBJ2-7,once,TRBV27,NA,CASSGGNYEQYF,TGTGCCAGCTCAGGAGGGAACTACGAGCAGTACTTC
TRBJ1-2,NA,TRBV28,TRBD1,CAISPAGTGEDYTF,TGTGCCATTTCACCCGCCGGGACAGGGGAGGACTACACCTTC
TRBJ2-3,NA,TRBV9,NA,CASRPTADYTDTQYF,TGTGCCAGCAGACCAACAGCGGATTACACAGATACGCAGTATTTT
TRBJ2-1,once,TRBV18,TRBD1,CASSPLEGGVNNEQFF,TGTGCCAGCTCACCACTAGAAGGGGGCGTGAACAATGAGCAGTTCTTC
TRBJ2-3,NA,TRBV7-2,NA,CASSFGGASDTQYF,TGTGCCAGCAGCTTTGGGGGGGCCTCAGATACGCAGTATTTT
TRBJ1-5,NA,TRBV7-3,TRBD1,CAILTGGCRSNQPQHF,TGTGCCATCTTGACAGGGGGCTGCAGGAGCAATCAGCCCCAGCATTTT
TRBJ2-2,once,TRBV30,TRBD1,CAWSGQGSGELFF,TGTGCCTGGAGTGGACAGGGGTCCGGGGAGCTGTTTTTT
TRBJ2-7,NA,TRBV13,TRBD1,CASSASGTGEYEQYF,TGTGCCAGCAGCGCCTCCGGGACAGGGGAATACGAGCAGTACTTC
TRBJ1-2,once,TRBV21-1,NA,CASKGRSTF,TGTGCCAGCAAAGGCAGGTCGACCTTC
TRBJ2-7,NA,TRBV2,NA,CASSALATSSYEQYF,TGTGCCAGCAGTGCTTTAGCTACTTCCTCCTACGAGCAGTACTTC
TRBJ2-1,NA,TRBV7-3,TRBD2,CASSLTLAGYNEQFF,TGTGCCAGCAGCTTAACTCTAGCGGGTTACAATGAGCAGTTCTTC
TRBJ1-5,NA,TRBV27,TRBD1,CASRGTGVQPQHF,TGTGCCAGCAGGGGGACAGGGGTTCAGCCCCAGCATTTT
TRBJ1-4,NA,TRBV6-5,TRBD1,CASSKRDRGEEKLFF,TGTGCCAGCAGTAAAAGAGACAGGGGAGAGGAAAAACTGTTTTTT
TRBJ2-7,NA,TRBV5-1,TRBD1,CASSLAGGQGWIYEQYF,TGCGCCAGCAGCTTGGCCGGAGGACAGGGTTGGATCTACGAGCAGTACTTC
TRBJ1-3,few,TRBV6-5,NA,CASSYGQDSGNTIYF,TGTGCCAGCAGTTACGGGCAGGACTCTGGAAACACCATATATTTT
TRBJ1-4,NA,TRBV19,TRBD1,CASQPPGQGKAKLFF,TGTGCCAGTCAGCCCCCGGGACAGGGGAAGGCAAAACTGTTTTTT
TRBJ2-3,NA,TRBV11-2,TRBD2,CASSLISGSPDTQYF,TGTGCCAGCAGCTTAATCAGCGGGAGCCCAGATACGCAGTATTTT
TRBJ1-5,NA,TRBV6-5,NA,CASRGGVGSNQPQHF,TGTGCCAGCAGGGGGGGTGTAGGGAGCAATCAGCCCCAGCATTTT
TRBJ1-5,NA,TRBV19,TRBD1,CATAGQGLRDQPQHF,TGTGCCACAGCAGGACAGGGATTGAGGGATCAGCCCCAGCATTTT
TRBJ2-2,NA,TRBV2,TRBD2,CASRGRGLAQTGELFF,TGTGCCAGCAGGGGAAGGGGACTAGCGCAAACCGGGGAGCTGTTTTTT
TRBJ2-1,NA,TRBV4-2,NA,CASSQEVGDSGYNEQFF,TGTGCCAGCAGCCAAGAAGTCGGGGACTCCGGCTACAATGAGCAGTTCTTC
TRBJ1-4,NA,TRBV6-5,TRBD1,CASKGQASNEKLFF,TGTGCCAGCAAAGGACAGGCCTCTAATGAAAAACTGTTTTTT
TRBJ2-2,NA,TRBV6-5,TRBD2,CASSSGGEGTGELFF,TGTGCCAGCAGTTCGGGGGGGGAGGGGACCGGGGAGCTGTTTTTT
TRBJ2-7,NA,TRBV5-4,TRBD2,CASSLRLGLAGVSYEQYF,TGTGCCAGCAGCTTGAGATTGGGACTAGCGGGAGTCTCCTACGAGCAGTACTTC
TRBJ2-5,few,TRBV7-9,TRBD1,CASSRDRGKETQYF,TGTGCCAGCAGCCGGGACAGGGGGAAAGAGACCCAGTACTTC
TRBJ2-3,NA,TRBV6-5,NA,CASSYSFVTGDTQYF,TGTGCCAGCAGTTACTCATTCGTAACCGGAGATACGCAGTATTTT
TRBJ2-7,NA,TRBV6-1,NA,CASRRVTLYEQYF,TGTGCCAGCAGGAGGGTCACACTCTACGAGCAGTACTTC
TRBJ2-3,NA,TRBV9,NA,CASSVAADTQYF,TGTGCCAGCAGCGTAGCCGCAGATACGCAGTATTTT
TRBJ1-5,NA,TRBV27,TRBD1,CASRITGGWQPQHF,TGTGCCAGCAGAATTACAGGGGGCTGGCAGCCCCAGCATTTT
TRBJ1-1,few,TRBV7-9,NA,CASTHGGDTEAFF,TGTGCCAGCACCCATGGGGGGGACACTGAAGCTTTCTTT
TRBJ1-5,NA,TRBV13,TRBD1,CASSFGDRGQPQHF,TGTGCCAGCAGCTTTGGGGACAGGGGCCAGCCCCAGCATTTT
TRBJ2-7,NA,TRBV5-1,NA,CASSFAGKNSYEQYF,TGCGCCAGCAGCTTCGCGGGGAAAAATTCCTACGAGCAGTACTTC
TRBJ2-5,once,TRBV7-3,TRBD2,CASSYRAGSGETQYF,TGTGCCAGCAGCTATAGAGCGGGGTCGGGGGAGACCCAGTACTTC
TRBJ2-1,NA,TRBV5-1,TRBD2,CASSLEAGKDEQFF,TGCGCCAGCAGCTTGGAAGCGGGAAAGGATGAGCAGTTCTTC
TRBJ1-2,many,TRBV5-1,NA,CASRGGAGGYTF,TGCGCCAGCCGCGGGGGGGCAGGAGGCTACACCTTC
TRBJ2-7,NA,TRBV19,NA,CASSIAPQGLHEQYF,TGTGCCAGTAGTATAGCCCCCCAGGGGCTCCACGAGCAGTACTTC
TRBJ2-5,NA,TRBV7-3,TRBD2,CASSLMLNGRAIGETQYF,TGTGCCAGCAGCTTAATGCTAAACGGGAGGGCGATCGGAGAGACCCAGTACTTC
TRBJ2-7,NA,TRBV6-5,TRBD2,CASSPSGGAPYEQYF,TGTGCCAGCAGTCCTAGCGGGGGGGCCCCCTACGAGCAGTACTTC
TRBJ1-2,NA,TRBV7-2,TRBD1,CASSFGTGIYGYTF,TGTGCCAGCAGCTTCGGGACAGGGATCTATGGCTACACCTTC
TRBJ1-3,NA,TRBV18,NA,CASSPFGNTIYF,TGTGCCAGCTCACCCTTCGGAAACACCATATATTTT
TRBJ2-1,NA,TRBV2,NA,CASSESPGQSEQFF,TGTGCCAGCAGTGAATCACCCGGACAGTCTGAGCAGTTCTTC
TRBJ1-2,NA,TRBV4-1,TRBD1,CASSQGQGSIYGYTF,TGCGCCAGCAGCCAAGGACAGGGGTCGATCTATGGCTACACCTTC
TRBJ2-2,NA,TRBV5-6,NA,CASSSGHQNTGELFF,TGTGCCAGCAGCTCGGGACACCAGAACACCGGGGAGCTGTTTTTT
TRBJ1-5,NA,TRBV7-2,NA,CASSFINQPQHF,TGTGCCAGCAGCTTTATCAATCAGCCCCAGCATTTT
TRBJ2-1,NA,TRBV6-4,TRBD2,CASSPSGRGYNEQFF,TGTGCCAGCAGCCCTAGCGGGAGGGGATACAATGAGCAGTTCTTC
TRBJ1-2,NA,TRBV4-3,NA,CASSPQAENYGYTF,TGCGCCAGCAGCCCCCAGGCAGAGAACTATGGCTACACCTTC
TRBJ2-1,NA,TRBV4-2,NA,CASSRDGTLYNEQFF,TGTGCCAGCAGCAGGGACGGGACACTTTACAATGAGCAGTTCTTC
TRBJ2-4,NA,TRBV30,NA,CAWSVELAKNIQYF,TGTGCCTGGAGTGTTGAACTGGCCAAAAACATTCAGTACTTC
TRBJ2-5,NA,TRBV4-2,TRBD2,CASSPDSAGGRETQYF,TGTGCCAGCAGCCCAGATTCAGCGGGGGGGAGAGAGACCCAGTACTTC